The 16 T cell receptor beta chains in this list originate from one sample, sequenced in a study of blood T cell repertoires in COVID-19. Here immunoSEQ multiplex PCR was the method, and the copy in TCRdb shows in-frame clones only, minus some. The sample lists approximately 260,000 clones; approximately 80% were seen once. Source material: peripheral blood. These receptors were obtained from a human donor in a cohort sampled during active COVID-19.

CDR3 nucleotides: TGCAGCGTTGAGGGTGCAGGGACAGGGGGCCCGACCTATGGCTACACCTTC. It yields the protein CSVEGAGTGGPTYGYTF. The rearrangement links TRBV29-1 to TRBJ1-2, with 12 bases lining up with TRBD1. The length of the CDR3 is 17 residues. V lost 3 bases, J lost 4 bases, and 12 bases stayed unmatched. Germline lookup yields CDR1 SQVTM and CDR2 ANQGSEA.

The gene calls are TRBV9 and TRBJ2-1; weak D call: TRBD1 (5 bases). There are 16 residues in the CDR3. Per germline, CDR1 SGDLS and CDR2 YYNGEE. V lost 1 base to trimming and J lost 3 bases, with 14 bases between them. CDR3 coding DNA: TGTGCCAGCAGCGTATACCAGGGTTTGGGCTACAATGAGCAGTTCTTC. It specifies CASSVYQGLGYNEQFF.

The chain's CDR3 is CAISDPKWVQGVDGELFF. The CDR3 DNA is TGTGCCATCAGTGACCCGAAGTGGGTTCAGGGGGTGGACGGGGAGCTGTTTTTT. The V and J genes are TRBV10-3 and TRBJ2-2; 7 bases map to TRBD1. CDR1 and CDR2 from the germline V gene are ENHRY and SYGVKD. With 3 bases clipped from V and 7 bases from J, the junction kept 17 bases outside the gene matches. The CDR3 sequence is 18 residues long.

This CDR3 is CASSSGQLSSYEQYF. For the CDR3, the DNA is TGTGCCAGCAGTTCCGGACAGCTTAGCTCCTACGAGCAGTACTTC. The J gene is TRBJ2-7, the V gene TRBV6-5, with D perhaps TRBD1 (6 bases). The CDR3 covers 15 residues. CDR1 and CDR2 (germline): MNHEY, SVGAGI. Trimming stripped 4 bases from V and 0 bases from J, with 13 bases between.

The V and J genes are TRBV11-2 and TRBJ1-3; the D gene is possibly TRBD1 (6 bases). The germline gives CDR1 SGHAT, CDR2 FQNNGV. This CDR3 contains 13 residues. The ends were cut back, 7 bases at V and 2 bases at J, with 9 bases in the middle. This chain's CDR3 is CASKTGTGNTIYF. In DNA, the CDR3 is TGTGCCAGCAAGACAGGTACTGGAAACACCATATATTTT.

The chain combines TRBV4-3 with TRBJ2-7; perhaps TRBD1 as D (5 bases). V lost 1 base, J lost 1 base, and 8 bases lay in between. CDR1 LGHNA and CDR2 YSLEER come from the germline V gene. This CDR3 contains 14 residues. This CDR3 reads CASSQGTSSYEQYF. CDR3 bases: TGCGCCAGCAGCCAAGGGACATCGTCCTACGAGCAGTACTTC.

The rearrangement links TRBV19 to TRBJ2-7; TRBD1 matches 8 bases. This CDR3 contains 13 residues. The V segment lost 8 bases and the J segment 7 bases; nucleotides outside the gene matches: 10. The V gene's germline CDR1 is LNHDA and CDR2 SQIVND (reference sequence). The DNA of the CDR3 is TGTGCCAGTGCTGGGACAGGCGTCGGGGAGCAGTACTTC. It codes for CASAGTGVGEQYF.

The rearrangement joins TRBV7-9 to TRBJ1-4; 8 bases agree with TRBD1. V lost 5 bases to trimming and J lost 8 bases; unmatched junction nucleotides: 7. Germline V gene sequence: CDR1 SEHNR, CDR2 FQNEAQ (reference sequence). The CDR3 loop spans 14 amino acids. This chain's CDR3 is CASSRGQGGEKLFF. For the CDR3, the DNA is TGTGCCAGCAGCCGAGGACAGGGAGGAGAAAAACTGTTTTTT.

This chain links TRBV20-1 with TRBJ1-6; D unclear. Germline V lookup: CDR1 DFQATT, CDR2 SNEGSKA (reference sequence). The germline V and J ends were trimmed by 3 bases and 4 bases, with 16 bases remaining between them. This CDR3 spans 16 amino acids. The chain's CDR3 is CSASLEQKNYNSPLHF. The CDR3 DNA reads TGCAGTGCTAGTCTTGAACAGAAGAATTATAATTCACCCCTCCACTTT.

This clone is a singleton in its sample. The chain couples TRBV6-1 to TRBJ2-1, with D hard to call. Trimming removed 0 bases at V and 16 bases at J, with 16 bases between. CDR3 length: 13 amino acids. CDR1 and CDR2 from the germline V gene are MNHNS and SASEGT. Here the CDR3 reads CASSEAQVRIGFF. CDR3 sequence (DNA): TGTGCCAGCAGTGAAGCGCAGGTCCGGATAGGCTTCTTC.

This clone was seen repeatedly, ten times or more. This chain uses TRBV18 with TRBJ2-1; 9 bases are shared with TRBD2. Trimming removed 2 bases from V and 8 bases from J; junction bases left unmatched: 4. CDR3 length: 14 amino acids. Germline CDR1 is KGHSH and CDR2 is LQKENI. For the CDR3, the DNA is TGTGCCAGCTCACCAGCGGGAGGGCCCTATGAGCAGTTCTTC. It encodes CASSPAGGPYEQFF.

The CDR3 coding sequence is TGTGCCAGCAGCTCCCCACCAGCCGGGGTCGCAGAGACCCAGTACTTC. Protein product: CASSSPPAGVAETQYF. The chain employs TRBV5-4 and TRBJ2-5, with D perhaps matching TRBD2 (5 bases). Trimming took off 3 bases at V and 4 bases at J, with 19 bases between the two ends. The CDR3 is 16 amino acids. The germline CDR1 and CDR2 sequences are SGHNT and YYREEE (reference sequence).

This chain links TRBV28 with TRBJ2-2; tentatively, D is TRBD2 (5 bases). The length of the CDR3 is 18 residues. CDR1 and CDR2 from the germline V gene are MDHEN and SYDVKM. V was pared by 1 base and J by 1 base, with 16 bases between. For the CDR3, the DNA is TGTGCCAGCAGTTTATCAAGTATCGGACTGATGAACACCGGGGAGCTGTTTTTT. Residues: CASSLSSIGLMNTGELFF.

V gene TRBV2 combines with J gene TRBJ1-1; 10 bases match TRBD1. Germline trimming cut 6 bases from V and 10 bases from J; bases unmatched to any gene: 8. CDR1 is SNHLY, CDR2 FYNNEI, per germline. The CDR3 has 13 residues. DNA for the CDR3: TGTGCCAGCAGCGTTGATTGGGACAGGGGAGCTTTCTTT. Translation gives CASSVDWDRGAFF.

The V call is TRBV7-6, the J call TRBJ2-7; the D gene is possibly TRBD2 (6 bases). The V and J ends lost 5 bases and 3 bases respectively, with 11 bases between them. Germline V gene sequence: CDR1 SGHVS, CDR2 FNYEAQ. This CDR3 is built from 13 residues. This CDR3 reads CASSGETSYEQYF. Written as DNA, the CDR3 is TGTGCCAGCAGCGGTGAGACTAGCTACGAGCAGTACTTC.

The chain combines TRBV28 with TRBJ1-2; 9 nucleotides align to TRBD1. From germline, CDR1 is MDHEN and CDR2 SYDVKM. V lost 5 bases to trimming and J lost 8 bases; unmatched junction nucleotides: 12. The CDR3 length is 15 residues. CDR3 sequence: CASSLPPQGAGGYTF. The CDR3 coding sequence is TGTGCCAGCAGTCTTCCCCCACAGGGGGCAGGGGGCTACACCTTC.